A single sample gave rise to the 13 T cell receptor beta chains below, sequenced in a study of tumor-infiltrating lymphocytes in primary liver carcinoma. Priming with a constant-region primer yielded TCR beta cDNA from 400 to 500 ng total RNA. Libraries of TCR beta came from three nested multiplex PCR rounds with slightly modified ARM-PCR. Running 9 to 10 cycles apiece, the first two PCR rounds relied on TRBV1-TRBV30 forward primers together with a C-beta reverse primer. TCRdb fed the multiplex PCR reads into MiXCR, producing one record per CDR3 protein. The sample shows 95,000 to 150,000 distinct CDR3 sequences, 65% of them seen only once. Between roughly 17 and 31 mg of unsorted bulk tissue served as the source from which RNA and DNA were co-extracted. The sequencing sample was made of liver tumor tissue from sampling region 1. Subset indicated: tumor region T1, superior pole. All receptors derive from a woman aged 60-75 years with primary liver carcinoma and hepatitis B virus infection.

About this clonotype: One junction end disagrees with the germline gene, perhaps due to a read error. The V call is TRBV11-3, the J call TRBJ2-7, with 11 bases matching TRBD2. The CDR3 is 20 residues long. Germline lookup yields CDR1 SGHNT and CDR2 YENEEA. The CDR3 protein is CASSLSPSGRTIPGAYKQCF. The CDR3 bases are TGTGCCAGTAGCTTAAGTCCTAGCGGGAGGACAATCCCTGGCGCCTACAAGCAGTGCTTC.

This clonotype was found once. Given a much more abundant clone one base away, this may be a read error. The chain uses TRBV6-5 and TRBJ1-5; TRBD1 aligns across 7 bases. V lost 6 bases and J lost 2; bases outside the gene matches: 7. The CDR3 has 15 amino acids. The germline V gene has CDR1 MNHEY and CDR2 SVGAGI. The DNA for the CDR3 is TGTGCCAGCAGCCTCCGACAGGGTGGCAATCAGCCCCAGCATTTT. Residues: CASSLRQGGNQPQHF.

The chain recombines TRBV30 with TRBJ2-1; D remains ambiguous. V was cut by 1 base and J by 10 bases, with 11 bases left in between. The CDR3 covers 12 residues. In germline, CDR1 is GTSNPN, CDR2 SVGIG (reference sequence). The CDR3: CAWSAPGPEQFF. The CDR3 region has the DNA TGTGCCTGGAGTGCACCGGGCCCGGAGCAGTTCTTC.

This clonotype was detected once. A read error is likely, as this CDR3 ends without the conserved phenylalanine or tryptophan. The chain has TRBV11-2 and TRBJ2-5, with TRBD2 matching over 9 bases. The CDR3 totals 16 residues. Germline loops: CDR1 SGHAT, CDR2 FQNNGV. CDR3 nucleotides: TGTGCCAGCAACTACTCCCGTGGTAGCGGGAGAGAGACACAGTACCTC. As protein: CASNYSRGSGRETQYL.

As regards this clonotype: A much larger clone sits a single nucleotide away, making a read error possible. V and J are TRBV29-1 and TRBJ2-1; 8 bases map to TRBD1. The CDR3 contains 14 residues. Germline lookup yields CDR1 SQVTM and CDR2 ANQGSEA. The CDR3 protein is CGVCRDRHRDEQFF. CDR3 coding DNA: TGCGGCGTTTGTAGGGACAGGCATAGAGATGAGCAGTTCTTC.

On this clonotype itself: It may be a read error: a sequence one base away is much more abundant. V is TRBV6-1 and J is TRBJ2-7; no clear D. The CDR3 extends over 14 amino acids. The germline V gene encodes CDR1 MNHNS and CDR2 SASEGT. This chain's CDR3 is CVSSPETYSYEQYF. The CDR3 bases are TGTGTCAGCAGCCCCGAAACTTACTCCTACGAGCAGTACTTC.

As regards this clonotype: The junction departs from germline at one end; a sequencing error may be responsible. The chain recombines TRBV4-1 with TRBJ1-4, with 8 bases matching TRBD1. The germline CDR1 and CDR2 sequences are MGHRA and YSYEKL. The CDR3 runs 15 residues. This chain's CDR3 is CASSRHSGQDEKPFF. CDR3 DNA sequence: TGCGCCAGTAGCCGCCACTCGGGACAGGATGAAAAACCGTTTTTT.

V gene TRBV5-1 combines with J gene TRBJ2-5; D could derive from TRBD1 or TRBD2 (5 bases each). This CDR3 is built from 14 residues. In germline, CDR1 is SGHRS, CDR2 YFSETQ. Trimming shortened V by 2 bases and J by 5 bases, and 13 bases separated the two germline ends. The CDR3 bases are TGCGCCAGCAGCTTCATTCGGGGCTCCGAGACCCAGTACTTC. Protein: CASSFIRGSETQYF.

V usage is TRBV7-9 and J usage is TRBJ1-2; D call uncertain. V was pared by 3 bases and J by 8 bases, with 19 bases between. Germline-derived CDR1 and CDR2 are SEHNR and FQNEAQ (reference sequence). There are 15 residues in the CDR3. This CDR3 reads CASSFMSASSHGYTF. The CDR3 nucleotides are TGTGCCAGCAGCTTTATGTCGGCATCTAGCCACGGCTACACCTTC.

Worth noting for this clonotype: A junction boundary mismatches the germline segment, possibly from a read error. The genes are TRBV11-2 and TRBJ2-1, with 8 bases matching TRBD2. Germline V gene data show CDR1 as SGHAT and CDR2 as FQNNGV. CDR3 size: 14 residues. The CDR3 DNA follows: TGTGCCAGCAGCTTAAGCGGGAGCGGCAACGAGCATTTCTTC. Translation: CASSLSGSGNEHFF.

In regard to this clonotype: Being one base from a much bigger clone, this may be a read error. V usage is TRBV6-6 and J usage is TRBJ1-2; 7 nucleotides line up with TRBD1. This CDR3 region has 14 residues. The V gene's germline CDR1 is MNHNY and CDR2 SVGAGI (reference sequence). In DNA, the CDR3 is TGTGCCAACAGTTACTTGGGACAGCTACATGGCTACACCTTC. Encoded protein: CANSYLGQLHGYTF.

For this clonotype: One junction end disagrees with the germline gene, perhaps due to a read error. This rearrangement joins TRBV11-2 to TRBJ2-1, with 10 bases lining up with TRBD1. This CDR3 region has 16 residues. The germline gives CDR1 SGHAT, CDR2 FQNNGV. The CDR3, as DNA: TGCGCCAGCAGCTTACTAGGGACAGGGGCCTACAATGAGTGGTTCTTC. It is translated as CASSLLGTGAYNEWFF. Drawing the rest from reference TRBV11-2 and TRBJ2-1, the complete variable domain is EAGVAQSPRYKIIEKRQSVAFWCNPISGHATLYWYQQILGQGPKLLIQFQNNGVVDDSQLPKDRFSAERLKGVDSTLKIQPAKLEDSAVYLCASSLLGTGAYNEWFFGPGTRLTVL.

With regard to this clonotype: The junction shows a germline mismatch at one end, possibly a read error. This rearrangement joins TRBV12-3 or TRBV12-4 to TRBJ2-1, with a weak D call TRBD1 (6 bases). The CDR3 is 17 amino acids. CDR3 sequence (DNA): TGTGCCAGAAGTCTGCCTCTGGGGGCGATGAGTGAAGATGTGCAGTCCTTC. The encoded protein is CARSLPLGAMSEDVQSF.